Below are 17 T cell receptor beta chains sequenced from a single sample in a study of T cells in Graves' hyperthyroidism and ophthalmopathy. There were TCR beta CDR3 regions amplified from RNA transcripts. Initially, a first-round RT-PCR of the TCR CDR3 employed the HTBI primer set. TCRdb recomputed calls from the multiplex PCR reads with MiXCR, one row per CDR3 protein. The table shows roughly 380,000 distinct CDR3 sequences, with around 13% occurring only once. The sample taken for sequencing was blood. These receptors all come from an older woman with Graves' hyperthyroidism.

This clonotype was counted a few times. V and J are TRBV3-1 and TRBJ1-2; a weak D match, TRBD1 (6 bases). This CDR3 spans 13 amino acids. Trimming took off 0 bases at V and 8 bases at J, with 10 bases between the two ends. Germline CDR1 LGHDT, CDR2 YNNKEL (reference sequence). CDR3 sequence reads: CASSQEGARGYTF. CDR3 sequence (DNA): TGTGCCAGCAGCCAAGAGGGGGCTCGGGGCTACACCTTC.

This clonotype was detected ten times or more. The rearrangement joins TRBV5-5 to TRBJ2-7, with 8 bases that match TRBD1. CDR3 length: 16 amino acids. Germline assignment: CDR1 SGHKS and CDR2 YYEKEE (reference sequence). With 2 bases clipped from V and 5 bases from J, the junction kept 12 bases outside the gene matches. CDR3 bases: TGTGCCAGCAGCTTTTTCCGAGGCCAGGGGGCGAACGAGCAGTACTTC. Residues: CASSFFRGQGANEQYF.

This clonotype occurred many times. CDR3 region: CASSKQAGASTDTQYF. In DNA, the CDR3 is TGTGCCAGCAGCAAACAGGCGGGAGCTAGCACAGATACGCAGTATTTT. This chain joins TRBV5-4 and TRBJ2-3; 7 positions match TRBD2. Germline CDR1 is SGHNT and CDR2 is YYREEE (reference sequence). Losses at the gene ends were 4 bases for V and 0 bases for J; bases not matched to a gene: 8. This CDR3 is built from 16 residues.

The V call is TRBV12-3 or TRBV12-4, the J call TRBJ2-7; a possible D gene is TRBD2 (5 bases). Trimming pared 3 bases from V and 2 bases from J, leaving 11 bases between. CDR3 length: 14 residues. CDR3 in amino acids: CASSFSEDAYEQYF. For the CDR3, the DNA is TGTGCCAGCAGTTTTTCGGAGGATGCCTACGAGCAGTACTTC.

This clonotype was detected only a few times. The CDR3 nucleotides read TGTGCCGTGTCGACTAGCGGAATCACAGATACGCAGTATTTT. It translates to CAVSTSGITDTQYF. The chain employs TRBV30 and TRBJ2-3; the match to TRBD2 covers 9 bases. V lost 8 bases and J lost 2; bases outside the gene matches: 8. Germline-derived CDR1 and CDR2 are GTSNPN and SVGIG (reference sequence). This CDR3 comprises 14 residues.

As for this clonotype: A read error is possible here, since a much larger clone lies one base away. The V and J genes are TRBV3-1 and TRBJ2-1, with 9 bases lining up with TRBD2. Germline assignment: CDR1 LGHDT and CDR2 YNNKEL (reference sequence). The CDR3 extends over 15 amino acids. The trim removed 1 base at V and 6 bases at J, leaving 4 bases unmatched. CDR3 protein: CASSQGAGGGNEQFF. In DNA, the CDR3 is TGTGCCAGCAGCCAAGGAGCGGGAGGAGGCAATGAGCAGTTCTTC.

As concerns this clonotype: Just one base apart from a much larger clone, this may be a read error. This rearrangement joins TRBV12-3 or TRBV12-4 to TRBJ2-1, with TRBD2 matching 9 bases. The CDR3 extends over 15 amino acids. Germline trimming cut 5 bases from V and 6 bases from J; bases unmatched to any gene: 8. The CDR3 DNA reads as TGTGCCAGCAGTCCCGGGACTAGCCTTTGCAATGAGCAGTTCTTC. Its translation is CASSPGTSLCNEQFF.

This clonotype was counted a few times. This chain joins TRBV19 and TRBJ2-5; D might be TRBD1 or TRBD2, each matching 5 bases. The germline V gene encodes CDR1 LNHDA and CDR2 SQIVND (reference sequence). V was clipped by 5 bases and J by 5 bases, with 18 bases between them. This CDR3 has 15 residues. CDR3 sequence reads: CASSVTGAGGETQYF. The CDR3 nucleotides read TGTGCCAGTAGTGTCACCGGGGCTGGCGGGGAGACCCAGTACTTC.

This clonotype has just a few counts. The CDR3 DNA reads as TGCGCCAGCAGCCACTCTAGCGGGAGCAACGAGCAGTACTTC. Amino acid sequence: CASSHSSGSNEQYF. V and J are TRBV4-1 and TRBJ2-7; 10 nucleotides agree with TRBD2. The CDR3 extends over 14 amino acids. The germline gives CDR1 MGHRA, CDR2 YSYEKL. V shed 3 bases and J 5 bases; nucleotides not matched to a gene: 4.

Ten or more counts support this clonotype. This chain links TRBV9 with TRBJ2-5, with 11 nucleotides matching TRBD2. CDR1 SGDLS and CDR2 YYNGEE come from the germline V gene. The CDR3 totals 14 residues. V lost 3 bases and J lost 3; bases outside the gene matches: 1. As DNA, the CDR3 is TGTGCCAGCAGCGAGACTAGCGGGAAAGAGACCCAGTACTTC. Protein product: CASSETSGKETQYF.

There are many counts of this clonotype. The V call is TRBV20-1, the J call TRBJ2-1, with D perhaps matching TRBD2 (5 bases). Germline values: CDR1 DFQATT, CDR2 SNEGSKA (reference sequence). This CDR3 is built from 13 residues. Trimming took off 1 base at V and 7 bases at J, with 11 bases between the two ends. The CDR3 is CSARAGGGNEQFF. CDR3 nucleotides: TGCAGTGCTAGAGCGGGCGGCGGGAATGAGCAGTTCTTC.

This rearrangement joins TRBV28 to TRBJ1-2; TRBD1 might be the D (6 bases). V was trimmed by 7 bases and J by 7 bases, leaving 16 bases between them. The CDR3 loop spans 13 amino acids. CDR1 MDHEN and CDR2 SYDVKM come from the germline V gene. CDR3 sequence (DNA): TGTGCCAGCACCACCGGGGGGCGGTTTGGCTACACCTTC. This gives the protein CASTTGGRFGYTF.

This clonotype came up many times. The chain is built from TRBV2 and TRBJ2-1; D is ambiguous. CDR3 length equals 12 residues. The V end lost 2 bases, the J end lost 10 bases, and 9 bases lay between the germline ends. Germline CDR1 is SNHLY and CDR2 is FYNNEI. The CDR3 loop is CASSEQDLEQFF. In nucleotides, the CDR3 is TGTGCCAGCAGTGAACAAGACTTGGAGCAGTTCTTC.

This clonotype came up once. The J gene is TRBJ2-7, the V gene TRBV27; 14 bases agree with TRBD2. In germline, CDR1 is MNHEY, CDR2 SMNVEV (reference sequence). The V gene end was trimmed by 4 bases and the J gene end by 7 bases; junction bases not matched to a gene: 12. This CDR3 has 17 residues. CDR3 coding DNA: TGTGCCAGCAGTTCTCTGACTAGCGGGAGGGCTAGACGTGAGCAGTACTTC. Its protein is CASSSLTSGRARREQYF.

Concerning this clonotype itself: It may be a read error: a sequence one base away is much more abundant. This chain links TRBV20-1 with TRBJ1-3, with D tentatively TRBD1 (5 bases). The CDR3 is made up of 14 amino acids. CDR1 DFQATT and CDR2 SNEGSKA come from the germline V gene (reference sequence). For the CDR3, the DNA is TGCAGTGCTTCACAGACAGTCGCTGGAAACACCATACATTTT. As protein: CSASQTVAGNTIHF.

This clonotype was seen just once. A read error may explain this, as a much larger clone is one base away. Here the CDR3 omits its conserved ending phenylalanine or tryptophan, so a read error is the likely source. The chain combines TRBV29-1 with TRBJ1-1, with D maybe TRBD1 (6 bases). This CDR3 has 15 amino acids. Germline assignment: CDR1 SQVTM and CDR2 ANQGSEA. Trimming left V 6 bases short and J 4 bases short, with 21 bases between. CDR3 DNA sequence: TGCAGCGTCCCCCCGGGGGGGCTTAGTATCACTGAAGCTTTCTTG. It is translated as CSVPPGGLSITEAFL.

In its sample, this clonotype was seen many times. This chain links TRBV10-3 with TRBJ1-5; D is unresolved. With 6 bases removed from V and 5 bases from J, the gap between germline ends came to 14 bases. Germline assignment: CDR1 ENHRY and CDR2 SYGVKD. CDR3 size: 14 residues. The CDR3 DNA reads TGTGCCATCAGAGGGCCGGCGGATGATCAGCCCCAGCATTTT. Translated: CAIRGPADDQPQHF.